A single sample is the source of the 6 T cell receptor beta chains below, sequenced in a study of naive and memory T cell subsets. Four PCR rounds used nested alpha and beta constant region primers plus the SP2 primer. TCRdb called the 5' RACE reads again in MiXCR, with one record for every CDR3 protein. The sample has more than 45,000 distinct CDR3 sequences, about 4.5% seen once. The library had UMIs added by 3' ligation of an oligonucleotide to TCR cDNA. These receptors were taken from a female donor in good health.

This clonotype was recorded at least ten times. A much larger clone lies one base from this, so it may be a read error. The V and J genes are TRBV13 and TRBJ2-3, with unresolved D. This CDR3 contains 15 residues. The germline V gene encodes CDR1 PRHDT and CDR2 FYEKMQ (reference sequence). The V end lost 5 bases, the J end lost 3 bases, and 15 bases lay between the germline ends. CDR3 DNA: TGTGCCAGCAGCCCCGTTATGAAGTGGACAGATACGCAGTATTTT. This gives the protein CASSPVMKWTDTQYF.

This clonotype has ten or more counts. J is TRBJ1-1 and V is TRBV9; TRBD1 might be the D (6 bases). V shed 0 bases and J shed 1 base, with 13 bases lying between them. CDR3 length: 16 amino acids. Germline assignment: CDR1 SGDLS and CDR2 YYNGEE. CDR3 DNA: TGTGCCAGCAGCGTAGCGGGGGGGCTTGGGAACACTGAAGCTTTCTTT. It translates to CASSVAGGLGNTEAFF.

This clonotype was observed at least ten times. The gene calls are TRBV5-6 and TRBJ2-5; no clear D gene. Germline V CDR1 and CDR2: SGHDT, YYEEEE. Between the trimmed V and J ends, which lost 1 base and 0 bases, there was a span of 13 bases. CDR3 size: 16 residues. This CDR3 is CASSLLIGKYQETQYF. In DNA form, the CDR3 reads TGTGCCAGCAGCTTGCTTATAGGGAAGTACCAAGAGACCCAGTACTTC.

The V call is TRBV7-9, the J call TRBJ2-1; D unresolved. The CDR3 runs 11 residues. Deletions cut 3 bases from V and 14 bases from J, with 11 bases between. The germline V gene encodes CDR1 SEHNR and CDR2 FQNEAQ (reference sequence). The CDR3 loop is CASSLASSEFF. The CDR3 region has the DNA TGTGCCAGCAGCTTGGCTAGTTCTGAGTTCTTC.

The chain is built from TRBV28 and TRBJ2-4; 7 positions match TRBD2. Germline V gene lookup returns CDR1 MDHEN and CDR2 SYDVKM. The CDR3 is 15 amino acids. CDR3 loop: CDSRPPGQAGNIQYF. Written as DNA, the CDR3 is TGTGACAGTCGACCCCCCGGTCAAGCGGGGAACATTCAGTACTTC.

The sample holds many counts of this clonotype. The chain has TRBV20-1 and TRBJ1-3, with D maybe TRBD1 (5 bases). This CDR3 has 15 amino acids. Trimming took 6 bases from V and 0 from J, leaving 15 bases between them. Germline V gene data show CDR1 as DFQATT and CDR2 as SNEGSKA (reference sequence). For the CDR3, the DNA is TGCAGTGCCACCGGGGCCGGAGGCTCTGGAAACACCATATATTTT. It yields the protein CSATGAGGSGNTIYF.